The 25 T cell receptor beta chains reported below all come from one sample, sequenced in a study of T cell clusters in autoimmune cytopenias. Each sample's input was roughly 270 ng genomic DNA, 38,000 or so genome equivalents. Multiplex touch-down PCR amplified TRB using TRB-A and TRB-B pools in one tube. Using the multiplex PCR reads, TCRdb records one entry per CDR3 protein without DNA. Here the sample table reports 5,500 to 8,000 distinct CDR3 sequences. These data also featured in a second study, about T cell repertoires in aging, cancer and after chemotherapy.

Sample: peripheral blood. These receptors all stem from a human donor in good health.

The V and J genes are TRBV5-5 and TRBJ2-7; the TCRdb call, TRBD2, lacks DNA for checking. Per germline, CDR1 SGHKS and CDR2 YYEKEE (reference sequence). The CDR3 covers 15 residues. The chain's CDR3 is CASSSARDYSYEQYF.

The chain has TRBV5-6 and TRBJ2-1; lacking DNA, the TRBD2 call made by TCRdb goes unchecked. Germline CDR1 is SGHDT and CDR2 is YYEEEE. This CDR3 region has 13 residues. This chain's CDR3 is CASSLGPANEQFF.

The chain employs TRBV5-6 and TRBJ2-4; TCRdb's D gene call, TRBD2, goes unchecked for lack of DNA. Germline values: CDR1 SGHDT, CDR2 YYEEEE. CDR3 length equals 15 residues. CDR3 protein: CASSLGGGTKNIQYF.

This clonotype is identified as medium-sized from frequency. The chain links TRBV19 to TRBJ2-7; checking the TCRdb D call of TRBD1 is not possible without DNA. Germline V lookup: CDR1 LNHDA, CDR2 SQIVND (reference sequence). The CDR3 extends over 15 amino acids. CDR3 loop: CASSSHRGQAYEQYF.

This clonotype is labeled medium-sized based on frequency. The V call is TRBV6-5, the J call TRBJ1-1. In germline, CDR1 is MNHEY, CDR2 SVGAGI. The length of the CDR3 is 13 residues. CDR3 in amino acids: CASSRSVNTEAFF.

The chain's CDR3 is CASRDRDRATDTQYF. V usage is TRBV6-1 and J usage is TRBJ2-3; TCRdb lists TRBD1, though no DNA is available to test this call. The CDR3 contains 15 residues. Germline loops: CDR1 MNHNS, CDR2 SASEGT.

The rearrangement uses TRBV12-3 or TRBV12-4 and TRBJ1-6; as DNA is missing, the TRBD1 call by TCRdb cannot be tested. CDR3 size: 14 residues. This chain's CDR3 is CASSGDGPNSPLHF.

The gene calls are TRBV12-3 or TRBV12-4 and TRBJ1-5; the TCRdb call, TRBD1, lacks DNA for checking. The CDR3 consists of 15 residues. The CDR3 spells CASTPWGQSNQPQHF.

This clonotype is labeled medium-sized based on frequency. CDR3 sequence reads: CAWSRTITGNTGELFF. The J gene is TRBJ2-2, the V gene TRBV30; TCRdb returns TRBD1, unconfirmable since there is no DNA. This CDR3 is 16 amino acids long. Per the germline V gene, CDR1 is GTSNPN and CDR2 is SVGIG (reference sequence).

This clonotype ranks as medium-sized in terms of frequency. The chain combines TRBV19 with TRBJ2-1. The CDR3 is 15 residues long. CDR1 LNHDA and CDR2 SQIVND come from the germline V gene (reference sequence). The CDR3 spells CASSIRQGSYNEQFF.

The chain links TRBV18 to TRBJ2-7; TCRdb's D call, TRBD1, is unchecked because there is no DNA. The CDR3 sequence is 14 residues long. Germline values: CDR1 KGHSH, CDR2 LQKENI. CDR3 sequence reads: CASSSQGNPYEQYF.

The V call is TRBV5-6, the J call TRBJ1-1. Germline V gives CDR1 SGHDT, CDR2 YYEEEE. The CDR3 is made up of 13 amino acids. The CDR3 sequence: CASSLGGSTEAFF.

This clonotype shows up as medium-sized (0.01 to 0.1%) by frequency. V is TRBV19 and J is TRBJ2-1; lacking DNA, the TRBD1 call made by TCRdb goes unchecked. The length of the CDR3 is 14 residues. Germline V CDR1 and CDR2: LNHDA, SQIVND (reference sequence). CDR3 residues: CASSIEEIPDEQFF.

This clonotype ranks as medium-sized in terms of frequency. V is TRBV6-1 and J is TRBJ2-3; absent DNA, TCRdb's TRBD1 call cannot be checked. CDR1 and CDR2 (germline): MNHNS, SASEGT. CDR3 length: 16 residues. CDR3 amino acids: CASRDDPGLATDTQYF.

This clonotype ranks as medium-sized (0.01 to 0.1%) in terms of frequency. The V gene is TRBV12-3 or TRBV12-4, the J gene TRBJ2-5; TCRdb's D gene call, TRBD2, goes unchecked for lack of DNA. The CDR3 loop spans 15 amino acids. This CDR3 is CASSPRSGGAETQYF.

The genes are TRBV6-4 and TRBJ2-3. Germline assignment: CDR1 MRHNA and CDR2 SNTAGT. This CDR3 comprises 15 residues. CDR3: CASSDSPESTDTQYF.

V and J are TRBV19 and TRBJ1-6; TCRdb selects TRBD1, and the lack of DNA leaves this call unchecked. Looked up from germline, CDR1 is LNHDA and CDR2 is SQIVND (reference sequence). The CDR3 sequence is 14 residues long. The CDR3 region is CASSIGQNNSPLHF.

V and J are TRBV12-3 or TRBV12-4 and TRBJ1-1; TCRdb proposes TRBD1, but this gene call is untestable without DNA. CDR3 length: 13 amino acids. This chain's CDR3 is CASGQGARTEAFF.

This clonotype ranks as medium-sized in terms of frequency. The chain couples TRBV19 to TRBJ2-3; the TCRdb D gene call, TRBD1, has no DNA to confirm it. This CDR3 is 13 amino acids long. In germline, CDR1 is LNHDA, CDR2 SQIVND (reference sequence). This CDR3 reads CASSSQGSSTQYF.

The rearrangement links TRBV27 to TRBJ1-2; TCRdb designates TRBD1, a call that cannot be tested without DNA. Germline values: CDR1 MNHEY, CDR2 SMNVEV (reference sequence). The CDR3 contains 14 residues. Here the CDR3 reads CASSLDRLSYGYTF.

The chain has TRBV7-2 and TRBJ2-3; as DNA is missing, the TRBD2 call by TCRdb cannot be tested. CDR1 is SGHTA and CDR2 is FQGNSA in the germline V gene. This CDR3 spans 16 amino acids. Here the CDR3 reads CASSQGLAGSRDTQYF. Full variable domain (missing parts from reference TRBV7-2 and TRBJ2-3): GAGVSQSPSNKVTEKGKDVELRCDPISGHTALYWYRQSLGQGLEFLIYFQGNSAPDKSGLPSDRFSAERTGGSVSTLTIQRTQQEDSAVYLCASSQGLAGSRDTQYFGPGTRLTVL.

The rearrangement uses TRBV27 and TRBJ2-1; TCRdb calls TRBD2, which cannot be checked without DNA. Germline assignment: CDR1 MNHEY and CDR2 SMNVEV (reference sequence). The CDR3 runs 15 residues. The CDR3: CASSSGLAAYNEQFF.

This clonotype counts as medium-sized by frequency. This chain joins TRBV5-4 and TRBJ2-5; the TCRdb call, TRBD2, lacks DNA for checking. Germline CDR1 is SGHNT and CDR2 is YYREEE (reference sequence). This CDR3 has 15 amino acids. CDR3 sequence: CASSQPSGRQETQYF.

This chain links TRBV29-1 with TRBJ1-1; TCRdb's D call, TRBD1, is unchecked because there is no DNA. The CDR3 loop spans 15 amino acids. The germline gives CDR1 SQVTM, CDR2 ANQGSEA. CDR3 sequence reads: CSVWGTQSSNTEAFF. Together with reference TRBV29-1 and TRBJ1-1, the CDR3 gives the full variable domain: SAVISQKPSRDICQRGTSLTIQCQVDSQVTMMFWYRQQPGQSLTLIATANQGSEATYESGFVIDKFPISRPNLTFSTLTVSNMSPEDSSIYLCSVWGTQSSNTEAFFGQGTRLTVV.

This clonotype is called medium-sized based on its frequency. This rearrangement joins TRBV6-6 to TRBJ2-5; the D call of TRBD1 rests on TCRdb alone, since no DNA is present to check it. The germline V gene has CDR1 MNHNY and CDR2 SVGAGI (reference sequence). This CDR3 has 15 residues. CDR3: CASRGGRQGWETQYF.